This TCR beta chain stems from a study of long-term antiretroviral therapy in people with HIV. Study conclusions and caveats: Therapy changes, viral resistance and ART adherence were not documented in the available data.

CDR3 length equals 12 residues. CDR1 is SGDLS and CDR2 is YYNGEE in the germline V gene. Trimming took 7 bases from V and 6 from J; bases not matched to a gene: 6. Every one of the donors gave at least one pre-ART PBMC sample and at least two post-ART PBMC samples. United States facilities provided treatment to all participants with HIV. Cryopreserved PBMC numbered roughly 0.9-11 million per sample before DNA extraction. Version v3.0 of the immunoSEQ assay was performed at survey level. Using immunoSEQ multiplex PCR, the repertoire was profiled, and TCRdb retains in-frame clones only, with some absent. The repertoire holds about 29,000 clones, with 88% as singletons. For this clone: Its antigen remains unknown.

This sample comprised unsorted PBMCs, obtained 0.5 years after starting antiretroviral therapy. The V call is TRBV9, the J call TRBJ1-2; TRBD1 matches 7 bases. The receptor comes from a woman between 18 and 29 years old with HIV. The CDR3 DNA reads as TGTGCCAGCTCCAGGGGGGGCAATGGCTACACCTTC. Protein product: CASSRGGNGYTF.